This T cell receptor beta chain was profiled in a study of cytomegalovirus exposure and HLA in healthy donors. It was with 60 Vbeta and 13 Jbeta primers that the PCR ran. Clones were read by immunoSEQ multiplex PCR, and TCRdb kept only the in-frame ones, dropping some. Of approximately 90,000 clones detected, roughly four fifths appear once; the ten largest clones hold about 4%. CDR1 and CDR2 from the germline V gene are LNHDA and SQIVND (reference sequence). Trimming cost V 6 bases and J 2 bases; bases outside gene matches: 8. The CDR3 has 16 residues. The sequenced sample was PBMCs. The TCR originated in a man under 40 in good health and CMV-seronegative. V usage is TRBV19 and J usage is TRBJ1-5; 9 bases line up with TRBD1. The CDR3 DNA reads TGTGCCAGTAGCCCAATACAGGGGGCCGGCAATCAGCCCCAGCATTTT. Amino acids: CASSPIQGAGNQPQHF.